This TCR beta chain emerged from a study of tumor-infiltrating lymphocytes in primary liver carcinoma. The ends lost 5 bases at V and 5 bases at J; junction bases unmatched: 0. Germline V gene data show CDR1 as SEHNR and CDR2 as FQNEAQ (reference sequence). The CDR3 extends over 12 amino acids. The researchers produced TCR beta cDNA from about 510 ng total RNA with a constant-region primer. Three nested multiplex PCR rounds, a slightly modified ARM-PCR method, built the TCR beta libraries. Primers for the first two PCR rounds were TRBV1-TRBV30 forward primers and a C-beta reverse primer (about 10 cycles per round). Via MiXCR, TCRdb re-called the multiplex PCR reads, giving one row per CDR3 protein. The sample records some 190,000 distinct CDR3 sequences, around 81% being singletons. The study co-extracted DNA and RNA from roughly 20-30 mg of unsorted bulk tissue. On this clonotype itself: This may stem from a read error, because a much larger clone lies one nucleotide away.

This TCR derives from a man between 35 and 55 years old with primary liver carcinoma and hepatitis B virus infection. Specimen: tumor tissue from primary liver carcinoma. The V call is TRBV7-9, the J call TRBJ2-1, with 7 bases identical to TRBD2. CDR3 DNA sequence: TGTGCCAGCAGCAGCGGGAACAATGAGCAGTTCTTC. It encodes CASSSGNNEQFF.